This TCR beta chain was found in a study of type 1 and type 2 diabetes patients. The PCR template was genomic DNA. Multiplex PCR with 30 forward and 13 reverse primers amplified the TCR beta CDR3. TCRdb itself ran the multiplex PCR reads through MiXCR, one entry per CDR3 protein. The sample records a few hundred thousand distinct CDR3 sequences, roughly 48% being singletons. The receptor was derived from a man between 18 and 35 years old with type 2 diabetes. The sequenced sample was peripheral blood mononuclear cells (PBMCs).

The CDR3 coding sequence is TGTGCCAGTAGTGAAACCGGCAGACTATTTGCAGCTTTCTTT. Its translation: CASSETGRLFAAFF. This sequence joins TRBV19 and TRBJ1-1; D uncertain. Trimming took off 5 bases at V and 10 bases at J, with 20 bases between the two ends. The CDR3 runs to 14 residues. Germline V CDR1 and CDR2: LNHDA, SQIVND (reference sequence).